The clone carrying this TCR beta chain has a count of ten or more. Its antigen is currently unknown. This record belongs to a study of T-cell reconstitution after alpha-beta-depleted transplantation in children. General study results and limits: About two months after transplant, alpha-beta T cells reportedly came from several hundred expanded graft clones. T-cell counts and diversity were attributed mostly to newly produced T cells one year after transplant. Certain patients had high TCRbeta diversity at day 60, and it came from recipient T cells and thymic progenitors that survived.

The TCRbeta library incorporated unique molecular identifiers. TCRdb processed the PCR reads anew with MiXCR; each CDR3 protein has one entry. The sample includes 150,000 to 200,000 distinct CDR3 sequences, 11% of them seen just once. The junction had 1 base not matched to a gene; V was cut back by 6 bases and J by 0 bases. The CDR3 spans 14 residues. The germline gives CDR1 LNHNV, CDR2 YYDKDF (reference sequence). The genes are TRBV15 and TRBJ2-2, with TRBD2 identical over 7 bases. The clonotype originates from a boy younger than 10 with acute myeloid leukemia, due to receive a stem cell transplant. The sequencing here drew on PBMCs, taken before TCRalphabeta/CD19-depleted stem cell transplant. The CDR3 DNA sequence: TGTGCCACCAGGAGCGGGACGAACACCGGGGAGCTGTTTTTT. This translates into CATRSGTNTGELFF. Based on the CDR3 plus reference TRBV15 and TRBJ2-2, the full variable domain is DAMVIQNPRYQVTQFGKPVTLSCSQTLNHNVMYWYQQKSSQAPKLLFHYYDKDFNNEADTPDNFQSRRPNTSFCFLDIRSPGLGDTAMYLCATRSGTNTGELFFGEGSRLTVL.